Listed here are 8 T cell receptor beta chains from one sample, sequenced in a study of blood T cells in healthy people across ages. A sample-barcoded 5' primer and a J-beta primer mix were used in a second PCR of roughly 7 to 11 cycles. MiXCR was run by TCRdb on the 5' RACE reads, yielding one entry per CDR3 protein. The sample lists some 710,000 distinct CDR3 sequences; 46% were seen once. The sequenced sample consisted of blood. These receptor sequences come from a man aged 80 or over in good health.

This clonotype was detected only a few times. This chain connects TRBV2 to TRBJ1-5; D might be TRBD1 (6 bases). CDR1 SNHLY and CDR2 FYNNEI come from the germline V gene. This CDR3 region has 13 residues. V was clipped by 8 bases and J by 2 bases, with 10 bases between them. The CDR3 loop is CASLQGGNQPQHF. The CDR3 nucleotides are TGTGCCAGCTTACAGGGTGGCAATCAGCCCCAGCATTTT.

The rearrangement joins TRBV11-2 to TRBJ2-3, with 13 nucleotides matching TRBD2. This CDR3 has 24 residues. Germline V gene lookup returns CDR1 SGHAT and CDR2 FQNNGV. V shed 2 bases and J 1 base; nucleotides not matched to a gene: 24. The DNA of the CDR3 is TGTGCCAGCAGCTTATGGGTTGGATCTGTGCAACTAGCGGGAGGGCCCACTGGCACAGATACGCAGTATTTT. Encoded protein: CASSLWVGSVQLAGGPTGTDTQYF. Based on the CDR3 plus reference TRBV11-2 and TRBJ2-3, the full variable domain is EAGVAQSPRYKIIEKRQSVAFWCNPISGHATLYWYQQILGQGPKLLIQFQNNGVVDDSQLPKDRFSAERLKGVDSTLKIQPAKLEDSAVYLCASSLWVGSVQLAGGPTGTDTQYFGPGTRLTVL.

The chain joins TRBV27 to TRBJ2-5, with 15 bases aligning to TRBD2. The germline V gene encodes CDR1 MNHEY and CDR2 SMNVEV (reference sequence). CDR3 length: 17 amino acids. V gave up 5 bases and J gave up 5 bases; unmatched junction bases: 9. CDR3 sequence (DNA): TGTGCCAGCAGTCGCCGGACTAGCGGGAGGGCCGAGGAGACCCAGTACTTC. Translating it yields CASSRRTSGRAEETQYF.

This clonotype was detected only a few times. The CDR3 bases are TGTGCCATCAGTGAGTCGTCCTCGGGAGGCGAGCAGTACTTC. The encoded protein is CAISESSSGGEQYF. The genes are TRBV10-3 and TRBJ2-7; 7 bases map to TRBD2. Germline V CDR1 and CDR2: ENHRY, SYGVKD. The CDR3 spans 14 residues. Trimming cost V 0 bases and J 6 bases; bases outside gene matches: 5.

This chain joins TRBV2 and TRBJ2-7; D is ambiguous. This CDR3 contains 12 residues. V lost 1 base, J lost 3 bases, and 4 bases lay in between. Germline V gives CDR1 SNHLY, CDR2 FYNNEI. CDR3 nucleotide sequence: TGTGCCAGCAGTGAAGAGGTCTACGAGCAGTACTTC. Encoded protein: CASSEEVYEQYF.

The gene calls are TRBV5-1 and TRBJ1-2; D not resolved. The germline CDR1 and CDR2 sequences are SGHRS and YFSETQ. The CDR3 extends over 16 amino acids. V lost 4 bases and J lost 6, with 22 bases in between. The CDR3 coding sequence is TGCGCCAGCAGCCCTCGAACAGAGGCTGTTTTGAATGGCTACACCTTC. This sequence encodes CASSPRTEAVLNGYTF.

This clonotype was observed many times. V gene TRBV7-2 combines with J gene TRBJ1-2, with D maybe TRBD1 (5 bases). The germline V and J ends were trimmed by 5 bases and 0 bases, with 10 bases remaining between them. This CDR3 has 14 amino acids. Germline lookup yields CDR1 SGHTA and CDR2 FQGNSA. DNA of the CDR3: TGTGCCAGCAGCCTCGACAGCTCTAACTATGGCTACACCTTC. Translating gives CASSLDSSNYGYTF.

The rearrangement joins TRBV4-3 to TRBJ2-7; D uncertain. Germline V gene lookup returns CDR1 LGHNA and CDR2 YSLEER. Trimming stripped 1 base from V and 2 bases from J, with 9 bases between. CDR3 length equals 14 residues. CDR3 residues: CASSQVLQTYEQYF. The CDR3 nucleotides read TGCGCCAGCAGCCAAGTCCTGCAGACCTACGAGCAGTACTTC.